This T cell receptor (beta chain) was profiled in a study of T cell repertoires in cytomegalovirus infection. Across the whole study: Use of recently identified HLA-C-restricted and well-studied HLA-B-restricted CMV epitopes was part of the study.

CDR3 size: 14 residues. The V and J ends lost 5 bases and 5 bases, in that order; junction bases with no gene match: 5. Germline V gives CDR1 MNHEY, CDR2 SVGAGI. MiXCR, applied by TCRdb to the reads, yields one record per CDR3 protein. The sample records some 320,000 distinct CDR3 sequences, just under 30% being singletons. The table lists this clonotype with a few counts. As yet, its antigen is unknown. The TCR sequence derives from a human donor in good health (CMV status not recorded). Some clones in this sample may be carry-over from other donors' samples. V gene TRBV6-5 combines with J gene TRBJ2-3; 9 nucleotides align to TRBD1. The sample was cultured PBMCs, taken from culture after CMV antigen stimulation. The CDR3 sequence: CASSQDRGGDTQYF. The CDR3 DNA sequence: TGTGCCAGCAGTCAGGACAGGGGAGGAGATACGCAGTATTTT.